A single sample is the source of the 11 T cell receptor beta chains below, sequenced in a study of cytotoxic CD8 clonotypes in ibrutinib-treated CLL. TCRdb's copy holds only in-frame clones and misses some; the assay was immunoSEQ multiplex PCR. The profile covers some 130,000 clones, with over 75% appearing a single time and roughly 1.9% taken by the ten largest. Sample: PBMCs, taken after 24 months of ibrutinib treatment. Every receptor here comes from a human donor with chronic lymphocytic leukemia.

The chain joins TRBV30 to TRBJ1-1, with D possibly TRBD1 on 5 matching bases. V dropped 5 bases and J dropped 0 bases, with 22 bases sitting between them. The germline CDR1 and CDR2 sequences are GTSNPN and SVGIG (reference sequence). This CDR3 region has 17 residues. This CDR3 is CAWARGVDRALNTEAFF. The CDR3 nucleotides read TGTGCCTGGGCTCGGGGGGTAGACCGAGCGCTGAACACTGAAGCTTTCTTT.

The rearrangement uses TRBV19 and TRBJ2-3, with 15 bases fitting TRBD2. The germline CDR1 and CDR2 sequences are LNHDA and SQIVND (reference sequence). The J segment lost 0 bases and the V segment lost 3 bases, leaving 4 bases of the junction unmatched. The length of the CDR3 is 18 residues. Written as DNA, the CDR3 is TGTGCCAGTAGTATCGGACTAGCGGGAGGGGCTAGCACAGATACGCAGTATTTT. It yields the protein CASSIGLAGGASTDTQYF.

V gene TRBV5-1 combines with J gene TRBJ1-5, with D possibly TRBD1 on 5 matching bases. The CDR3 runs to 15 residues. The V end was cut by 4 bases, the J end by 0 bases, with 11 bases between. CDR1 SGHRS and CDR2 YFSETQ come from the germline V gene. The chain's CDR3 is CASSAGTDSNQPQHF. The CDR3 region has the DNA TGCGCCAGCAGCGCAGGGACGGATAGCAATCAGCCCCAGCATTTT. The variable domain in full, with the rest retrieved from reference TRBV5-1 and TRBJ1-5, is KAGVTQTPRYLIKTRGQQVTLSCSPISGHRSVSWYQQTPGQGLQFLFEYFSETQRNKGNFPGRFSGRQFSNSRSEMNVSTLELGDSALYLCASSAGTDSNQPQHFGDGTRLSIL.

The chain is built from TRBV6-1 and TRBJ1-2; TRBD1 is a possible D gene (5 bases). The V gene's germline CDR1 is MNHNS and CDR2 SASEGT. This CDR3 comprises 13 residues. V lost 1 base and J 8 bases, leaving 11 bases between the germline ends. The CDR3 DNA reads TGTGCCAGCAGTGAAGTAGGGGAGAGCGGCTACACCTTC. This sequence encodes CASSEVGESGYTF.

The rearrangement joins TRBV5-1 to TRBJ1-1, with a possible D match to TRBD1 (5 bases). The germline gives CDR1 SGHRS, CDR2 YFSETQ. V was shortened by 0 bases and J by 4 bases, with 13 bases between the two germline ends. The CDR3 is 15 residues long. The CDR3 nucleotides are TGCGCCAGCAGCTTGGGTGTAGGGGAGACCACTGAAGCTTTCTTT. This sequence encodes CASSLGVGETTEAFF.

The chain recombines TRBV6-1 with TRBJ2-7, with TRBD2 matching 12 bases. CDR1 is MNHNS, CDR2 SASEGT, per germline. CDR3 length equals 16 residues. With 0 bases clipped from V and 3 bases from J, the junction kept 3 bases outside the gene matches. The CDR3 nucleotides read TGTGCCAGCAGTGAAGCAGGGGGACTAGCGGGCTACGAGCAGTACTTC. Its translation: CASSEAGGLAGYEQYF.

The V call is TRBV28, the J call TRBJ1-2; 7 positions match TRBD1. The trim removed 8 bases at V and 3 bases at J, leaving 9 bases unmatched. This CDR3 is 14 amino acids long. Per the germline V gene, CDR1 is MDHEN and CDR2 is SYDVKM. DNA for the CDR3: TGTGCCAGCGGACGCCTGGGACAGCACTATGGCTACACCTTC. Encoded protein: CASGRLGQHYGYTF.

This chain joins TRBV28 and TRBJ2-4, with unresolved D. The V gene lost 2 bases and the J gene lost 0 bases, with 14 bases spanning the gap. Germline assignment: CDR1 MDHEN and CDR2 SYDVKM. The CDR3 is 17 residues long. The chain's CDR3 is CASSLTPLISAKNIQYF. CDR3 sequence (DNA): TGTGCCAGCAGTTTAACCCCCCTGATTTCAGCCAAAAACATTCAGTACTTC.

The V call is TRBV4-1, the J call TRBJ2-2; either TRBD1 or TRBD2 may supply D (5 bases each). The length of the CDR3 is 16 residues. Trimming took off 5 bases at V and 2 bases at J, with 15 bases between the two ends. CDR1 is MGHRA and CDR2 is YSYEKL in the germline V gene. The CDR3 bases are TGCGCCAGCAGCTGGGGCCAGCGGATTAACACCGGGGAGCTGTTTTTT. This translates into CASSWGQRINTGELFF.

V is TRBV11-2 and J is TRBJ2-2; D remains unclear. The CDR3 length is 13 residues. V lost 4 bases and J 2 bases, leaving 5 bases between the germline ends. Germline CDR1 SGHAT, CDR2 FQNNGV. The CDR3 here is CASSSDNTGELFF. The CDR3 DNA follows: TGTGCCAGCAGCTCGGATAACACCGGGGAGCTGTTTTTT.

The genes are TRBV10-3 and TRBJ2-6, with 8 bases matching TRBD2. Germline CDR1 reads ENHRY; CDR2 reads SYGVKD. The CDR3 runs 14 residues. With V trimmed by 9 bases and J by 4 bases, 5 bases remained unmatched. The CDR3 is CAIRAGAGANVLTF. As DNA, the CDR3 is TGTGCCATACGAGCGGGAGCCGGGGCCAACGTCCTGACTTTC.